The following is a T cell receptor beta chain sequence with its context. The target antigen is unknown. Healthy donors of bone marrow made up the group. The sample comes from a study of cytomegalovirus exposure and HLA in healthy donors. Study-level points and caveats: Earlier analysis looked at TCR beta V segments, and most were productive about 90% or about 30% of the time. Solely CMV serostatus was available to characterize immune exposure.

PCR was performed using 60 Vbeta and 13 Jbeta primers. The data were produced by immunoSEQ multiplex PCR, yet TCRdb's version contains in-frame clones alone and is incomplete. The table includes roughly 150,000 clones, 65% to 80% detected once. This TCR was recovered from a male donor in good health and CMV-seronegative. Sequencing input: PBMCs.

Here the CDR3 reads CSVEPGGRGEAFF. The CDR3 coding sequence is TGCAGCGTCGAACCGGGAGGGCGGGGAGAAGCTTTCTTT. V is TRBV29-1 and J is TRBJ1-1; no definite D call. Germline V CDR1 and CDR2: SQVTM, ANQGSEA. The CDR3 loop spans 13 amino acids. V lost 6 bases, J lost 8 bases, and 19 bases lay in between. Together with reference TRBV29-1 and TRBJ1-1, the CDR3 gives the full variable domain: SAVISQKPSRDICQRGTSLTIQCQVDSQVTMMFWYRQQPGQSLTLIATANQGSEATYESGFVIDKFPISRPNLTFSTLTVSNMSPEDSSIYLCSVEPGGRGEAFFGQGTRLTVV.